This TCR beta chain was captured by sequencing in a study of T cells in Graves' hyperthyroidism and ophthalmopathy. Amplification of TCR beta CDR3 regions was performed using RNA transcripts as template. Carried out on the TCR CDR3, a first-round RT-PCR used the HTBI primer set. TCRdb redid the calling of the multiplex PCR reads with MiXCR, one entry per CDR3 protein. Altogether about 420,000 distinct CDR3 sequences are present, around 14% being singletons, with the ten largest covering approximately 14%. Regarding this clonotype: Its antigen is undetermined.

Study-wide points: Ophthalmopathy was identified by the model a median 6.5 months ahead of onset. Most thyroid clonotypes expanded above 0.001 were also detected in blood.

From germline, CDR1 is SGDLS and CDR2 YYNGEE. The trim removed 2 bases at V and 3 bases at J, leaving 8 bases unmatched. This CDR3 is 16 amino acids long. The study based diagnoses on clinical symptoms, serum thyroxine and TRAb, thyroid ultrasound and orbital computed tomography. Sequencing was done on a sample of blood. The receptor's source is a woman aged 18-30 years with Graves' hyperthyroidism. The chain uses TRBV9 and TRBJ1-2; TRBD1 matches 9 bases. Here the CDR3 reads CASSVTTGTGYYGYTF. In nucleotides, the CDR3 is TGTGCCAGCAGCGTTACCACCGGGACAGGGTACTATGGCTACACCTTC.